This TCR beta chain was documented in a study of tumor T cells in aggressive B-cell lymphoma. This CDR3 has 15 residues. Generated by immunoSEQ multiplex PCR, the TCRdb table keeps only in-frame clones and is missing some. The sample yields roughly 1,700 clones, about nine tenths seen once. The specimen sequenced was tumor tissue. This clonotype was obtained from an adult with diffuse large B cell lymphoma. The V gene is TRBV12-2, the J gene TRBJ2-3; the table's D call, TRBD2, has no DNA check behind it. TRBV12-2 is termed a pseudogene. The CDR3 reads CASRLRGIGTDTQYF. The CDR3 nucleotides read TGTGCAAGTCGCTTACGGGGGATCGGGACAGATACGCAGTATTTT.